The clone carrying this T cell receptor (beta chain) has a handful of counts. The antigen remains unidentified. TCRdb called the 5' RACE reads again in MiXCR, with one record for every CDR3 protein. The sample carries some 97,000 distinct CDR3 sequences, 11% recorded once. The CDR3 consists of 14 residues. Looked up from germline, CDR1 is SGHAT and CDR2 is FQNNGV. Trimming left V 5 bases short and J 1 base short, with 11 bases between. This record comes from a study of T-cell memory formation after mild COVID-19. On the study more broadly: TCR clustering was largely donor specific.

Regarding the study as a whole: Whereas later expanders leaned CD4+, clones contracting day 15 to 85 showed a balanced CD4/CD8 makeup. CD8+ contracting clones occupied EMRA, while CD4+ ones occupied mainly CM and EM. Memory from before infection featured some responding clones, which suggests cross-reactive memory joined.

This clonotype was sampled from a man aged 18-30 years who had mild COVID-19 (a few samples of this study predate the infection). Cell type and time point are not known. V and J are TRBV11-2 and TRBJ1-1; the D gene is possibly TRBD1 (5 bases). Sequencing was done on a sample of PBMCs or a T cell subset sorted from them (not recorded which). The CDR3 here is CASSPRQSNTEAFF. In DNA form, the CDR3 reads TGTGCCAGCAGCCCGAGACAGTCGAACACTGAAGCTTTCTTT.